The subject of this entry is one T cell receptor (beta chain). The antigen remains unidentified. V shed 7 bases and J 2 bases; nucleotides not matched to a gene: 7. CDR1 is ENHRY and CDR2 is SYGVKD in the germline V gene. CDR3 length: 14 residues. These data come from a study of cytomegalovirus exposure and HLA in healthy donors. Study-wide results and limits: A missense DCLRE1C variant was associated with V- and J-gene trimming of TCR beta chains in a later analysis, and an independent cohort replicated the association. An analysis done earlier found most TCR beta V segments productive about 87% or about 30% of the time. TCR association rates varied by HLA locus in a later analysis, with DRB1 highest and HLA-C lowest. The authors judged a highly shared variant cluster likely a sequencing artifact.

The PCR ran on 60 Vbeta and 13 Jbeta primers. Here immunoSEQ multiplex PCR was the method, and the copy in TCRdb shows in-frame clones only, minus some. This table holds some 89,000 clones. This receptor was obtained from a woman aged 30 to 39 in good health and CMV-seronegative. This chain links TRBV10-3 with TRBJ1-2, with 7 positions matching TRBD1. The source material was PBMCs. As DNA, the CDR3 is TGTGCCATCACCTCCGGGACAGCGAACTATGGCTACACCTTC. It yields the protein CAITSGTANYGYTF.